There are a few counts of the clone carrying this T cell receptor beta chain. TCRdb fed the RT-PCR reads into MiXCR, producing one record per CDR3 protein. The sample yields 200,000 to 250,000 distinct CDR3 sequences, around an eighth seen once. The data belong to a study of patients and donors after allogeneic stem cell transplantation. The CDR3 spans 14 residues. V lost 4 bases and J 4 bases, leaving 16 bases between the germline ends. CDR1 and CDR2 (germline): DFQATT, SNEGSKA (reference sequence). Sequenced input: blood, either unsorted or a sorted T cell fraction (not recorded which). This receptor was taken from a human donor who was either an allogeneic HSCT recipient or a stem cell or donor lymphocyte infusion donor (not recorded which). It is not recorded whose cells these are; they may come from a transplant donor. V usage is TRBV20-1 and J usage is TRBJ2-5; D not resolved. For the CDR3, the DNA is TGCAGTGCTACTCACATTTCCCGGGCAGAGACCCAGTACTTC. It yields the protein CSATHISRAETQYF.